These 29 T cell receptor beta chains share one sample of origin, sequenced in a study of early T cells in non-severe SARS-CoV-2 infection. TCRdb called the 5' RACE reads again in MiXCR, with one record for every CDR3 protein. Among 83,000 or so distinct CDR3 sequences listed, more than 9% were seen once. Sequencing was performed on whole blood, taken at baseline. The receptors stem from an adult who was a healthcare worker with PCR-confirmed SARS-CoV-2 infection or an uninfected control (not recorded which).

V gene TRBV28 combines with J gene TRBJ2-7, with a weak D call TRBD2 (5 bases). V lost 3 bases to trimming and J lost 5 bases, with 14 bases between them. The CDR3 is 14 residues long. Germline CDR1 and CDR2: MDHEN and SYDVKM. The CDR3 nucleotides read TGTGCCAGCAGTTTTTTGGGAGTGCCCGACGAGCAGTACTTC. It specifies CASSFLGVPDEQYF.

V usage is TRBV20-1 and J usage is TRBJ2-3; 10 nucleotides align to TRBD2. The CDR3 loop spans 16 amino acids. CDR1 and CDR2 (germline): DFQATT, SNEGSKA (reference sequence). After removal of 0 bases from V and 2 bases from J, the junction contained 5 bases not matched to a gene. This CDR3 reads CSARELAGGPTDTQYF. The DNA of the CDR3 is TGCAGTGCTAGAGAGTTAGCGGGAGGCCCCACAGATACGCAGTATTTT.

With regard to this clonotype: A read error is possible here, since a much larger clone lies one base away. The chain recombines TRBV20-1 with TRBJ2-5; D is ambiguous. Trimming took off 1 base at V and 3 bases at J, with 9 bases between the two ends. CDR1 is DFQATT and CDR2 is SNEGSKA in the germline V gene (reference sequence). The CDR3 is 13 residues long. CDR3 bases: TGCAGTGCTAGAGCACTTAATAAAGAGACCCAGTACTTC. As protein: CSARALNKETQYF.

The genes are TRBV27 and TRBJ2-1, with D possibly being TRBD1 (6 bases). In germline, CDR1 is MNHEY, CDR2 SMNVEV (reference sequence). CDR3 length: 13 amino acids. The ends were cut back, 8 bases at V and 0 bases at J, with 8 bases in the middle. Here the CDR3 DNA reads TGTGCCAGCTTGACAGGCTCCTACAATGAGCAGTTCTTC. Translated, it gives CASLTGSYNEQFF.

V gene TRBV2 combines with J gene TRBJ2-7, with 9 bases aligning to TRBD2. The junction had 8 bases not matched to a gene; V was cut back by 6 bases and J by 2 bases. This CDR3 has 15 amino acids. Per germline, CDR1 SNHLY and CDR2 FYNNEI. CDR3 region: CASRGGLANAYEQYF. CDR3 nucleotides: TGTGCCAGCAGGGGGGGACTAGCCAACGCCTACGAGCAGTACTTC.

The rearrangement links TRBV28 to TRBJ2-1; D gene unclear. Germline-derived CDR1 and CDR2 are MDHEN and SYDVKM. CDR3 length: 14 residues. V lost 7 bases and J 0 bases, leaving 10 bases between the germline ends. For the CDR3, the DNA is TGTGCCAGCAAAGAGGAAAGCTCCTACAATGAGCAGTTCTTC. Its translation is CASKEESSYNEQFF.

The chain uses TRBV5-1 and TRBJ2-3; 10 bases line up with TRBD2. The germline gives CDR1 SGHRS, CDR2 YFSETQ. J gave up 2 bases and V 4 bases, and 4 bases lay outside the gene matches. The CDR3 loop spans 15 amino acids. The CDR3 reads CASSVGLAITDTQYF. The CDR3 DNA is TGCGCCAGCAGCGTGGGACTAGCGATCACAGATACGCAGTATTTT.

This clonotype was picked up a small number of times. The chain combines TRBV12-3 or TRBV12-4 with TRBJ2-3; 11 bases are a match to TRBD2. V gave up 4 bases and J gave up 0 bases; unmatched junction bases: 3. The CDR3 loop spans 16 amino acids. In nucleotides, the CDR3 is TGTGCCAGCAGTTCCTGGACTAGCGGGAGCACAGATACGCAGTATTTT. It encodes CASSSWTSGSTDTQYF.

This clonotype was counted at least ten times. The gene calls are TRBV7-9 and TRBJ2-7; D remains ambiguous. CDR3 length: 16 amino acids. Between the trimmed V and J ends, which lost 5 bases and 2 bases, there was a span of 19 bases. The germline V gene has CDR1 SEHNR and CDR2 FQNEAQ (reference sequence). The CDR3 region is CASSPRSVGAPYEQYF. CDR3 nucleotide sequence: TGTGCCAGCAGCCCCCGCTCGGTCGGAGCACCCTACGAGCAGTACTTC.

The chain employs TRBV6-5 and TRBJ1-1; perhaps TRBD1 as D (5 bases). Trimming shortened V by 1 base and J by 3 bases, and 18 bases separated the two germline ends. This CDR3 is built from 17 residues. Germline V CDR1 and CDR2: MNHEY, SVGAGI. In DNA, the CDR3 is TGTGCCAGCAGTTACTTACCTGGGGGGGTTAGGGACACTGAAGCTTTCTTT. It encodes CASSYLPGGVRDTEAFF.

This clonotype has just a few counts. V usage is TRBV2 and J usage is TRBJ2-3, with TRBD2 matching 8 bases. The V gene end was trimmed by 9 bases and the J gene end by 8 bases; junction bases not matched to a gene: 10. The germline gives CDR1 SNHLY, CDR2 FYNNEI. The CDR3 length is 13 residues. The CDR3 DNA follows: TGTGCCAGTGGGACTAGGAGTGTTGGTACGCAGTATTTT. This translates into CASGTRSVGTQYF.

This clonotype has ten or more counts. The chain combines TRBV6-4 with TRBJ1-1, with D unresolved. Trimming cost V 5 bases and J 0 bases, with 7 bases left between them. The CDR3 is 13 amino acids. The germline V gene has CDR1 MRHNA and CDR2 SNTAGT. The CDR3 region has the DNA TGTGCCAGCAGTTCGGGTATGAACACTGAAGCTTTCTTT. This codes for CASSSGMNTEAFF.

Ten or more counts support this clonotype. This chain connects TRBV12-3 or TRBV12-4 to TRBJ1-2; 8 nucleotides match TRBD1. The ends lost 6 bases at V and 0 bases at J; junction bases unmatched: 3. CDR3 length equals 14 residues. CDR3 in DNA: TGTGCCAGCAGCCAGGGGGCTCCTAACTATGGCTACACCTTC. Its protein is CASSQGAPNYGYTF.

This clonotype was recorded a few times. The chain recombines TRBV10-2 with TRBJ2-7; D is possibly TRBD1 or TRBD2 (5 bases each). Between the trimmed V and J ends, which lost 6 bases and 3 bases, there was a span of 21 bases. Germline lookup yields CDR1 WSHSY and CDR2 SAAADI. The CDR3 extends over 16 amino acids. The CDR3 bases are TGCGCCAGCAGCGGTTCCCCGGGACCCAGGAACTACGAGCAGTACTTC. Translating it yields CASSGSPGPRNYEQYF.

The chain uses TRBV10-3 and TRBJ2-7, with D perhaps given as TRBD1 or TRBD2 (5 bases each). Trimming cost V 6 bases and J 6 bases, with 18 bases left between them. The germline V gene has CDR1 ENHRY and CDR2 SYGVKD. This CDR3 region has 14 residues. CDR3 sequence reads: CAIREDGASGEQYF. CDR3 nucleotides: TGTGCCATCAGGGAGGACGGGGCCTCCGGCGAGCAGTACTTC.

J is TRBJ2-2 and V is TRBV5-1; D unclear. The CDR3 loop spans 13 amino acids. Trimming removed 5 bases at V and 1 base at J, with 6 bases between. CDR1 is SGHRS, CDR2 YFSETQ, per germline. CDR3 coding DNA: TGCGCCAGCAGGGTGGGGAACACCGGGGAGCTGTTTTTT. It specifies CASRVGNTGELFF.

This clonotype was observed a few times. This chain uses TRBV12-3 or TRBV12-4 with TRBJ1-2; no clear D gene. The CDR3 extends over 13 amino acids. Between the trimmed V and J ends, which lost 8 bases and 3 bases, there was a span of 13 bases. The CDR3 sequence is CASCGTADYGYTF. The CDR3 DNA sequence: TGTGCCAGCTGTGGCACAGCAGACTATGGCTACACCTTC.

V and J are TRBV7-9 and TRBJ1-6, with TRBD1 identical over 7 bases. The V gene end was trimmed by 4 bases and the J gene end by 8 bases; junction bases not matched to a gene: 2. This CDR3 has 13 residues. Germline V lookup: CDR1 SEHNR, CDR2 FQNEAQ (reference sequence). The CDR3 sequence: CASSSGQDSPLHF. The DNA of the CDR3 is TGTGCCAGCAGCTCCGGACAGGATTCACCCCTCCACTTT.

By sample fraction, this clonotype is large. V and J are TRBV20-1 and TRBJ2-1, with 8 positions matching TRBD2. The CDR3 is made up of 15 amino acids. Germline V gene lookup returns CDR1 DFQATT and CDR2 SNEGSKA (reference sequence). Losses at the gene ends were 3 bases for V and 8 bases for J; bases not matched to a gene: 12. In DNA, the CDR3 is TGCAGTGCTAGGGGGCCCGGGAGGGCGAGGGATGAGCAGTTCTTC. This encodes CSARGPGRARDEQFF.

As for this clonotype: The junction does not match germline at one end; this may be a read error. The chain employs TRBV6-1 and TRBJ1-1, with TRBD1 identical over 7 bases. The CDR3 runs to 15 residues. CDR1 MNHNS and CDR2 SASEGT come from the germline V gene. In nucleotides, the CDR3 is TGTGCCAGCAGGAGATCCAGGGGGATAAGGACTGAAGTTTTCTTT. Protein sequence: CASRRSRGIRTEVFF.

The chain has TRBV20-1 and TRBJ2-7; 10 nucleotides match TRBD2. CDR1 and CDR2 (germline): DFQATT, SNEGSKA (reference sequence). This CDR3 is 18 amino acids long. Trimming took 2 bases from V and 0 from J; bases not matched to a gene: 13. Here the CDR3 reads CSARNRLAGVRASYEQYF. The CDR3 nucleotides read TGCAGTGCTAGAAATCGGCTAGCGGGAGTCAGGGCCTCCTACGAGCAGTACTTC.

The genes are TRBV27 and TRBJ2-2; 10 bases are shared with TRBD2. CDR3 length: 14 amino acids. Germline CDR1 MNHEY, CDR2 SMNVEV (reference sequence). Germline trimming cut 2 bases from V and 6 bases from J; bases unmatched to any gene: 0. CDR3 bases: TGTGCCAGCAGTTTACTAGCGGGAGCCGGGGAGCTGTTTTTT. Translated, it gives CASSLLAGAGELFF.

This clonotype was found many times. V is TRBV18 and J is TRBJ2-3; TRBD2 aligns across 10 bases. CDR3 length: 15 amino acids. CDR1 and CDR2 from the germline V gene are KGHSH and LQKENI. Unmatched junction bases numbered 2, after V lost 3 bases and J lost 2 bases. The CDR3 sequence is CASSPGTSDTDTQYF. Written as DNA, the CDR3 is TGTGCCAGCTCACCCGGGACTAGCGACACAGATACGCAGTATTTT.

This clonotype was seen repeatedly, ten times or more. The rearrangement links TRBV20-1 to TRBJ2-5; 9 bases line up with TRBD2. Per germline, CDR1 DFQATT and CDR2 SNEGSKA (reference sequence). With V trimmed by 6 bases and J by 5 bases, 19 bases remained unmatched. The CDR3 is 17 amino acids. This CDR3 reads CSAPGATSGTRGETQYF. DNA of the CDR3: TGCAGTGCCCCGGGCGCGACTAGCGGCACCAGGGGGGAGACCCAGTACTTC.

This clonotype was seen more than once but under ten times. Germline and junction disagree at one end, which may indicate a read error. The chain joins TRBV5-1 to TRBJ2-5; TRBD2 is a possible D gene (5 bases). The CDR3 runs 15 residues. From germline, CDR1 is SGHRS and CDR2 YFSETQ. CDR3 DNA: TGCGCCAGCAGCGAGGGAAGAGTCTCCCAACAGACCCAGTACTTC. Amino acid sequence: CASSEGRVSQQTQYF.

This chain joins TRBV18 and TRBJ1-5; possible D gene TRBD1, 5 bases. Trimming took 3 bases from V and 4 from J, leaving 10 bases between them. CDR1 KGHSH and CDR2 LQKENI come from the germline V gene. The CDR3 sequence is 14 residues long. The CDR3 nucleotides are TGTGCCAGCTCACCTGCTGGGACTAATCAGCCCCAGCATTTT. Encoded protein: CASSPAGTNQPQHF. The full variable domain, completed using reference TRBV18 and TRBJ1-5, is NAGVMQNPRHLVRRRGQEARLRCSPMKGHSHVYWYRQLPEEGLKFMVYLQKENIIDESGMPKERFSAEFPKEGPSILRIQQVVRGDSAAYFCASSPAGTNQPQHFGDGTRLSIL.

In this sample, this clonotype turned up a few times. As DNA, the CDR3 is TGCAGTGCTAGGAACAGCAATCAGCCCCAGCATTTT. It translates to CSARNSNQPQHF. This chain joins TRBV20-1 and TRBJ1-5; D ambiguous. This CDR3 is 12 amino acids long. Per the germline V gene, CDR1 is DFQATT and CDR2 is SNEGSKA (reference sequence). Trimming removed 3 bases from V and 1 base from J, with 4 bases in between.

By its share, this clonotype is medium-sized. V and J are TRBV6-6 and TRBJ1-4; weak D call: TRBD1 (5 bases). The CDR3 is 15 residues long. Germline V gene data show CDR1 as MNHNY and CDR2 as SVGAGI (reference sequence). Trimming shortened V by 8 bases and J by 0 bases, and 13 bases separated the two germline ends. CDR3 DNA sequence: TGTGCCAGCCGACAGCTAGATGCAACTAATGAAAAACTGTTTTTT. It codes for CASRQLDATNEKLFF.

This clonotype was counted a few times. CDR3 region: CASSLMGTQYF. The DNA of the CDR3 is TGTGCCAGCAGTTTAATGGGGACCCAGTACTTC. The chain uses TRBV12-3 or TRBV12-4 and TRBJ2-5; D is ambiguous. Trimming cost V 2 bases and J 7 bases, with 5 bases left between them. This CDR3 contains 11 residues.